These T cell receptor beta chains were read from a single sample in a study of T cells after yellow fever vaccination. TCRdb independently ran MiXCR on the 5' RACE reads; one entry per CDR3 protein. The sample records about 400,000 distinct CDR3 sequences, around 10% being singletons. Specimen: PBMCs, collected on the day of the first yellow fever vaccination. The receptors shown here come from a man between 18 and 35 years old who received the YFV17D yellow fever vaccine. Each CDR3 is given with its conserved first and last residue. The D gene is left open where the match is weak. Clone size is not always given. Where it is, it says once, few, many or a class for expanded clones.

>TRBV5-1|TRBD1|TRBJ1-1|-
TGCGCCAGCAGCTTGGACCCGACAGGGTCGGTGAACACTGAAGCTTTCTTT
CASSLDPTGSVNTEAFF
>TRBV5-1|-|TRBJ1-6|few
TGCGCCAGCAGCTTCGGGTCCAAGGATAATTCACCCCTCCACTTT
CASSFGSKDNSPLHF
>TRBV2|TRBD2|TRBJ2-7|-
TGTGCCAGATCCGGGACTAGCGGGGCCTCCTACGAGCAGTACTTC
CARSGTSGASYEQYF
>TRBV5-5|TRBD1|TRBJ1-2|-
TGTGCCAGCAGCTATGCTACAGGGGCGATACTCTATGGCTACACCTTC
CASSYATGAILYGYTF
>TRBV4-2|-|TRBJ1-5|-
TGTGCCAGCAGCCAAGATAGAAGGGCCAATCAGCCCCAGCATTTT
CASSQDRRANQPQHF
>TRBV11-2|-|TRBJ2-1|-
TGTGCCAGCAGCTTAGATCCCCGCGGGGGCATCAATGAGCAGTTCTTC
CASSLDPRGGINEQFF
>TRBV5-1|-|TRBJ1-6|few
TGCGCCAGCAGCTTGGTGCAGGTAAATTCACCCCTCCACTTT
CASSLVQVNSPLHF
>TRBV30|-|TRBJ2-3|-
TGTGCCTGGAGTGGGTCTCCGGGGGGCGTCACAGATACGCAGTATTTT
CAWSGSPGGVTDTQYF
>TRBV7-2|-|TRBJ2-7|few
TGTGCCAGCAGCTTAGCGCCGACAGCCTACGAGCAGTACTTC
CASSLAPTAYEQYF
>TRBV7-2|TRBD2|TRBJ2-5|-
TGTGCCAGCAGCCGGGGGGGGGCACAAGAGACCCAGTACTTC
CASSRGGAQETQYF
>TRBV6-1|-|TRBJ1-1|-
TGTGCCAGCAGTCCGGCGGTCCGCACCGAAGCTTTCTTT
CASSPAVRTEAFF
>TRBV28|TRBD1|TRBJ2-1|once
TGTGCCAGCAATTACAGGGGGAGCTACAATGAGCAGTTCTTC
CASNYRGSYNEQFF
>TRBV9|-|TRBJ2-1|-
TGTGCCAGCAGTACAGAGCATAGCTCCTACAATGAGCAGTTCTTC
CASSTEHSSYNEQFF
>TRBV4-3|TRBD1|TRBJ1-3|many
TGCGCCAGCAGCCAGGACAGGGGGCTTAACACCATATATTTT
CASSQDRGLNTIYF
>TRBV5-1|-|TRBJ2-1|few
TGCGCCAGCAGCCTCCCCCTTGATGAGCAGTTCTTC
CASSLPLDEQFF
>TRBV6-5|-|TRBJ2-4|few
TGTGCCAGCAGTTTAGGCCGTAAAAACATTCAGTACTTC
CASSLGRKNIQYF
>TRBV7-3|-|TRBJ2-5|-
TGTGCCAGCAGCCCCTCGCTTGGGGGTCTCGCGACCCAGTACTTC
CASSPSLGGLATQYF
>TRBV7-2|-|TRBJ1-3|-
TGTGCCAGCACCCAGAGGGGGGGTGGAAACACCATATATTTT
CASTQRGGGNTIYF
>TRBV2|TRBD1|TRBJ1-1|few
TGTGCCAGAACAGGGGGCCCTGAAGCTTTCTTT
CARTGGPEAFF
>TRBV10-2|-|TRBJ1-6|few
TGCGCCAGCAGGACCGGATGGGCTGCAGGGGATTCACCCCTCCACTTT
CASRTGWAAGDSPLHF
>TRBV4-1|TRBD1|TRBJ2-3|-
TGCGCCAGCAGCCAGCTCGCGGGCAGGGGACAGGGGACAGATACGCAGTATTTT
CASSQLAGRGQGTDTQYF
>TRBV29-1|-|TRBJ1-1|-
TGCAGCGTTGGGACGTCGTGGTTCATGGACACTGAAGCTTTCTTT
CSVGTSWFMDTEAFF